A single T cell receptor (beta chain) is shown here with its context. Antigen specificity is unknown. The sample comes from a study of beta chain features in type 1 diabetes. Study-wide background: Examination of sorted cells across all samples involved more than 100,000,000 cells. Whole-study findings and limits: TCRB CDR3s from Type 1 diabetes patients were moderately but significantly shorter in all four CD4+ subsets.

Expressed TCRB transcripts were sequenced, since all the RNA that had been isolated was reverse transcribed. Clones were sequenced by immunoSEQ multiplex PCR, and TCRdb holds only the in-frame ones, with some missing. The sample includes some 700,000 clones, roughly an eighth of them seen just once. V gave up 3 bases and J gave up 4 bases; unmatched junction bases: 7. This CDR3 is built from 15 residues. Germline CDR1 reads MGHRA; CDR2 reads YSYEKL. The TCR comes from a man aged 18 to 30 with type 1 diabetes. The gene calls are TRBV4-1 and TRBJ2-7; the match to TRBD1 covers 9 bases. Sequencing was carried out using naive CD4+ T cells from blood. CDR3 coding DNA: TGCGCCAGCAGCCAGACCGGGACAGGGTTTTACGAGCAGTACTTC. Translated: CASSQTGTGFYEQYF.